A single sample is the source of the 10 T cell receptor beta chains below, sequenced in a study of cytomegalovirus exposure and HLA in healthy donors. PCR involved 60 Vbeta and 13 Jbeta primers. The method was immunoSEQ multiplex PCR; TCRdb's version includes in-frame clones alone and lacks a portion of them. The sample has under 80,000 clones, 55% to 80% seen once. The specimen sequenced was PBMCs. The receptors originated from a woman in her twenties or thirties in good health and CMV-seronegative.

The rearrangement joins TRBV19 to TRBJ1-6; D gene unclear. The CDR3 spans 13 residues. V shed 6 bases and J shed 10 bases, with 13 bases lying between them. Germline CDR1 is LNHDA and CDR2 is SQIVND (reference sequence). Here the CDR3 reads CASRTDSSSPLHF. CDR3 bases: TGTGCCAGTAGGACGGACTCGAGCTCACCCCTCCACTTT.

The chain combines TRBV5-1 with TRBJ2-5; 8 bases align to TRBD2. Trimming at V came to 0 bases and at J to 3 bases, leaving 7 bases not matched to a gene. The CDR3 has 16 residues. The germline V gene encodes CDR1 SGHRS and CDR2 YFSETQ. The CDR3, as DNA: TGCGCCAGCAGCTTGGCCGCGGGGGGCAAAGAAGAGACCCAGTACTTC. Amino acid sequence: CASSLAAGGKEETQYF.

As DNA, the CDR3 is TGTGCCAGAAGTTACAGGGAAATCGCTGGGGCCAACGTCCTGACTTTC. Its translation: CARSYREIAGANVLTF. The J gene is TRBJ2-6, the V gene TRBV5-3, with D possibly matching TRBD1 (6 bases). TRBV5-3 is known as an ORF, though its function is uncertain. V gave up 5 bases and J gave up 2 bases, with 14 bases separating them. This CDR3 has 16 residues.

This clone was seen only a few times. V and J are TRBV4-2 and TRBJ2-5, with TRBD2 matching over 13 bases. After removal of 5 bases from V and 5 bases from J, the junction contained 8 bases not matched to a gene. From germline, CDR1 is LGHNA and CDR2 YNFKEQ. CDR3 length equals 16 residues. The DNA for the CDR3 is TGTGCCAGCAGCACCTGGACTAGCGGGGGAGGGGAGACCCAGTACTTC. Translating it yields CASSTWTSGGGETQYF.

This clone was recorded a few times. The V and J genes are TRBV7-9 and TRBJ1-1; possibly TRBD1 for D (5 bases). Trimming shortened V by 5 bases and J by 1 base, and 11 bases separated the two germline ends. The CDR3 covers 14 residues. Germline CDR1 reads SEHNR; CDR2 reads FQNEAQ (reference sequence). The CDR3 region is CASSPLQGNTEAFF. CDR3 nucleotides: TGTGCCAGCAGCCCCCTCCAGGGGAACACTGAAGCTTTCTTT. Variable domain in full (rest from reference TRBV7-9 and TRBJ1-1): DTGVSQNPRHKITKRGQNVTFRCDPISEHNRLYWYRQTLGQGPEFLTYFQNEAQLEKSRLLSDRFSAERPKGSFSTLEIQRTEQGDSAMYLCASSPLQGNTEAFFGQGTRLTVV.

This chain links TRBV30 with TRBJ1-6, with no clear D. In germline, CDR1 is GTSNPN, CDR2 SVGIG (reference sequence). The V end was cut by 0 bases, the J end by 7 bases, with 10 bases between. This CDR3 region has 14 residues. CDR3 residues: CAWSVNARNSPLHF. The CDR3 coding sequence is TGTGCCTGGAGTGTAAATGCCCGGAATTCACCCCTCCACTTT.

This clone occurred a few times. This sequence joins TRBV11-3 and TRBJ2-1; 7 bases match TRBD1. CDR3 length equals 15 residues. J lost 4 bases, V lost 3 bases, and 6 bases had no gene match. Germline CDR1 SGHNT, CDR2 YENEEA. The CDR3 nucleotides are TGTGCCAGCAGCTTCACAGGGGACAATTACAATGAGCAGTTCTTC. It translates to CASSFTGDNYNEQFF.

The CDR3: CASSARQSTNEKLFF. The CDR3 nucleotides are TGTGCCAGCAGCGCCCGACAGTCAACTAATGAAAAACTGTTTTTT. V gene TRBV9 combines with J gene TRBJ1-4, with D possibly matching TRBD1 (5 bases). The V gene's germline CDR1 is SGDLS and CDR2 YYNGEE. CDR3 length: 15 residues. The V end lost 3 bases, the J end lost 0 bases, and 9 bases lay between the germline ends.

CDR3 in DNA: TGTGCCAGCAGCCAAGGCAGGTCCCTCGGGCAGTACTTC. It encodes CASSQGRSLGQYF. The gene calls are TRBV14 and TRBJ2-7; no firm D call. V was shortened by 1 base and J by 9 bases, with 13 bases between the two germline ends. There are 13 residues in the CDR3. CDR1 SGHDN and CDR2 FVKESK come from the germline V gene.

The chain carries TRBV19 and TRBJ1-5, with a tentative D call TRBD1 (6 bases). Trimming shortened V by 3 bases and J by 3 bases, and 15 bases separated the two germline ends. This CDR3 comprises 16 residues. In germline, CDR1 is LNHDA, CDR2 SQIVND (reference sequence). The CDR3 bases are TGTGCCAGTAGTATGCAGGGCAGGGGTGACAATCAGCCCCAGCATTTT. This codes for CASSMQGRGDNQPQHF.